The rows below give T cell receptor beta chains drawn from one sample of a study of Graves' ophthalmopathy and Graves' hyperthyroidism. TCRdb reanalysed the multiplex PCR reads using MiXCR and keeps one entry per CDR3 protein. Counted here are 500,000 to 800,000 distinct CDR3 sequences, roughly 41% occurring once; the ten biggest clones make up 3% to 4%. Sequencing input: peripheral blood. Receptors were obtained from an adult man with Graves' ophthalmopathy. Both conserved end residues are part of each CDR3. Each record gives: V gene, J gene, clone size, D gene, CDR3 DNA, CDR3 protein. D genes are given only for firm matches. The size of a clone is reported for some rows only, either as once, few or many, or as a class for expanded clones.

v_gene: TRBV9
j_gene: TRBJ2-5
abundance: -
d_gene: -
CDR3nt: TGTGCCAGCAGCGTGACCCAGGGGTACCAAGAGACCCAGTACTTC
CDR3aa: CASSVTQGYQETQYF

v_gene: TRBV2
j_gene: TRBJ1-4
abundance: many
d_gene: -
CDR3nt: TGTGCCAGCAGTGATTGGGGTTCAACTAATGAAAAACTGTTTTTT
CDR3aa: CASSDWGSTNEKLFF

v_gene: TRBV6-6
j_gene: TRBJ1-1
abundance: few
d_gene: -
CDR3nt: TGTGCCAGCAGTTCCGGACGGGTGACTGAAGCTTTCTTT
CDR3aa: CASSSGRVTEAFF

v_gene: TRBV7-8
j_gene: TRBJ2-2
abundance: -
d_gene: -
CDR3nt: TGTGCCAGCAAGGACGGCCGAAACACCGGGGAGCTGTTTTTT
CDR3aa: CASKDGRNTGELFF

v_gene: TRBV7-2
j_gene: TRBJ1-1
abundance: many
d_gene: -
CDR3nt: TGTGCCAGCAGCTTAGATTACGGAGAGGATGAAGCTTTCTTT
CDR3aa: CASSLDYGEDEAFF

v_gene: TRBV2
j_gene: TRBJ1-2
abundance: many
d_gene: TRBD1
CDR3nt: TGTGCCAGCAGCCCGACCCCAGGGGGCTCCTATGGCTACACCTTC
CDR3aa: CASSPTPGGSYGYTF

v_gene: TRBV10-3
j_gene: TRBJ2-2
abundance: -
d_gene: -
CDR3nt: TGTGCCATCAGTGACCCGCAGGGGATCAACGGGGAGCTGTTTTTT
CDR3aa: CAISDPQGINGELFF

v_gene: TRBV4-3
j_gene: TRBJ1-1
abundance: few
d_gene: -
CDR3nt: TGCGCCAGCAGCCCCAATCAGAACACTGAAGCTTTCTTT
CDR3aa: CASSPNQNTEAFF

v_gene: TRBV7-2
j_gene: TRBJ2-5
abundance: -
d_gene: -
CDR3nt: TGTGCCAGCAGCTTAGGGGCTATTCAAGAGACCCAGTACTTC
CDR3aa: CASSLGAIQETQYF

v_gene: TRBV4-1
j_gene: TRBJ2-7
abundance: -
d_gene: -
CDR3nt: TGCGCCAGCAGCCAAGGAAACGCGGTCGACGAGCAGTACTTC
CDR3aa: CASSQGNAVDEQYF

v_gene: TRBV29-1
j_gene: TRBJ1-2
abundance: once
d_gene: -
CDR3nt: TGCAGCGCTGAAGCCGACAGTGCTAATAACTATGGCTACACCTTC
CDR3aa: CSAEADSANNYGYTF

v_gene: TRBV10-3
j_gene: TRBJ2-3
abundance: few
d_gene: TRBD1
CDR3nt: TGTGCCATTGGACAGGGGGAAGATACGCAGTATTTT
CDR3aa: CAIGQGEDTQYF

v_gene: TRBV5-1
j_gene: TRBJ2-7
abundance: few
d_gene: TRBD1
CDR3nt: TGCGCCAGCAGCTCGGACAGGCTCCAGTACTTC
CDR3aa: CASSSDRLQYF

v_gene: TRBV2
j_gene: TRBJ1-2
abundance: -
d_gene: -
CDR3nt: TGTGCCAGCAGTGACGGGCTGAACACCTTC
CDR3aa: CASSDGLNTF

v_gene: TRBV5-6
j_gene: TRBJ2-5
abundance: once
d_gene: TRBD2
CDR3nt: TGTGCCAGCAGCTTCGGACTAGCGGGTTCCTCCAGGGGGGAGACCCAGTACTTC
CDR3aa: CASSFGLAGSSRGETQYF

v_gene: TRBV19
j_gene: TRBJ2-7
abundance: -
d_gene: TRBD2
CDR3nt: TGTGCCAGTAGTCCCCGCCTAAGACTAGCTCCCTACGAGCAGTACTTC
CDR3aa: CASSPRLRLAPYEQYF

v_gene: TRBV5-1
j_gene: TRBJ2-7
abundance: few
d_gene: TRBD2
CDR3nt: TGCGCCAACAGCCCTCGGACTAGTCCGATCTACGAGCAGTACTTC
CDR3aa: CANSPRTSPIYEQYF

v_gene: TRBV7-9
j_gene: TRBJ2-7
abundance: once
d_gene: -
CDR3nt: TGCGCCAGCAGCCAATTGAATCCACCCCTCTACGAGCAGTACTTC
CDR3aa: CASSQLNPPLYEQYF

v_gene: TRBV5-8
j_gene: TRBJ1-1
abundance: many
d_gene: -
CDR3nt: TGTGCCAGCAGCTCGGAGAGGCAGAACACTGAAGCTTTCTTT
CDR3aa: CASSSERQNTEAFF

v_gene: TRBV29-1
j_gene: TRBJ1-1
abundance: many
d_gene: TRBD1
CDR3nt: TGCAGCGGGGCACAGGGGTGGGGTGAAGCTTTCTTT
CDR3aa: CSGAQGWGEAFF

v_gene: TRBV12-3/TRBV12-4
j_gene: TRBJ1-5
abundance: -
d_gene: TRBD1
CDR3nt: TGTGCCAGCACCAACAGGGGCGCAGGGGGGACGACCCAGCATTTT
CDR3aa: CASTNRGAGGTTQHF

v_gene: TRBV9
j_gene: TRBJ1-6
abundance: -
d_gene: TRBD1
CDR3nt: TGTGCCAGCAGCCAACTCCCGGACAGGGCAAATAATTCACCCCTCCACTTT
CDR3aa: CASSQLPDRANNSPLHF